This T cell receptor (beta chain) originates from a study of blood T cell repertoires in COVID-19. Overall study context: Samples of COVID-19 (acute and convalescent) were obtained from the United States, Italy and Spain.

Germline assignment: CDR1 MGHRA and CDR2 YSYEKL. The V end lost 0 bases, the J end lost 9 bases, and 12 bases lay between the germline ends. CDR3 size: 14 residues. Authors' processing steps: By means of reference gene primer amplification, nucleated cell counts were estimated. Measured with immunoSEQ multiplex PCR; TCRdb has only the in-frame clones, and not every one. That table supplies the V and J calls and clone size; D and trimming were determined from the DNA. The sample carries a few hundred thousand clones, more than 70% recorded once. The material sequenced was peripheral blood. The chain joins TRBV4-1 to TRBJ1-5, with D uncertain. The clonotype was recovered from a woman aged 45-65 years with acute or convalescent COVID-19. This chain's CDR3 is CASSQEGRSSPQHF. The DNA for the CDR3 is TGCGCCAGCAGCCAAGAGGGGAGGAGTTCGCCCCAGCATTTT.